This is a list of T cell receptor beta chains from one sample in a study of CXCR3-negative and CXCR3-positive naive CD8 T cells. TCRdb reprocessed the 5' RACE reads and stores each CDR3 protein as one record, lacking DNA. This sample's table reports approximately 41,000 distinct CDR3 sequences. Input material: memory CD8+ T cells from blood. These receptors were taken from a human donor in good health. Some clones in this sample may be carry-over from other donors' samples. Each CDR3 is given with its conserved first and last residue. Each record gives: V gene, J gene, CDR3 protein.

TRBV10-3	TRBJ2-3	CAISPTEVNTDTQYF
TRBV6-2/TRBV6-3	TRBJ2-7	CASSYVGGGSYEQYF
TRBV3-1	TRBJ2-3	CASSQTGGERDGTDTQYF
TRBV15	TRBJ2-2	CATSRVEAITGELFF
TRBV5-1	TRBJ2-2	CASSLASVLGPGQGSGELFF
TRBV13	TRBJ2-3	CASSLMGGSSTTDTQYF
TRBV23-1	TRBJ2-5	CASSPRRGPYQETQYF
TRBV10-3	TRBJ1-1	CAISEGPEAFF
TRBV4-2	TRBJ1-4	CASSLRTGTGDEKLFF
TRBV10-3	TRBJ2-3	CAISPSGSWDTQYF
TRBV7-3	TRBJ1-1	CASRLLGNTEAFF
TRBV6-5	TRBJ1-2	CASSYRGLYYGYTF
TRBV9	TRBJ2-1	CASSVSGGQGSHEQFF
TRBV20-1	TRBJ1-2	CSAGPYDGYTF
TRBV5-5	TRBJ2-1	CASSFQLLASSYNEQFF
TRBV20-1	TRBJ1-5	CSARDPNPGQGRHQGNQPQHF
TRBV7-3	TRBJ2-1	CASSSGTSGSAEQFF
TRBV7-6	TRBJ2-1	CACSPQTSGVTYNEQFF
TRBV27	TRBJ2-3	CASSLTENPEVGDTQYF
TRBV5-1	TRBJ2-1	CASPEQGVNNEQFF
TRBV9	TRBJ2-1	CASSVDSPTYNEQFF
TRBV18	TRBJ1-1	CASSQGGTEAFF
TRBV21-1	TRBJ2-7	CASSPGAGGPLYEQYF
TRBV14	TRBJ2-7	CASSQEDRVEQYF
TRBV7-9	TRBJ2-7	CASSPTLKDEQYF
TRBV28	TRBJ2-7	CASSFEPGGTTRHSTYEQYF
TRBV28	TRBJ2-7	CASSFLGTSALYEQYF
TRBV19	TRBJ1-4	CAAGQGVGKLFF
TRBV3-1	TRBJ2-4	CASSQHWTGASPLKNIQYF
TRBV7-6	TRBJ2-7	CASSLAEAGFHHEQYF
TRBV6-5	TRBJ2-7	CASIPRADSSYEQYF
TRBV18	TRBJ2-1	CASSKSGGASNEQFF
TRBV6-5	TRBJ1-2	CASSYGGQQNYGYTF
TRBV12-3/TRBV12-4	TRBJ1-1	CAIQGWQGNTEAFF
TRBV29-1	TRBJ2-1	CSVCSGGEFDEQFF
TRBV6-5	TRBJ1-3	CASSSRPDISGNTIYF
TRBV6-5	TRBJ2-7	CASSYRPGGSYEQYF
TRBV7-2	TRBJ2-7	CASTQSGVPYEQYF
TRBV4-2	TRBJ2-3	CASSQDGVSTDTQYF
TRBV10-2	TRBJ1-5	CGTGDGNQPQHF